Listed here is a single T cell receptor beta chain. As yet, its antigen is unknown. This sample is part of a study of blood T cells in healthy people across ages. Study-wide results and limits: Fewer expanded clones and more diversity marked long-lived versus aged donors. Per million T cells, TCR beta diversity dropped roughly linearly as age increased.

The CDR3 covers 13 residues. V gave up 6 bases and J gave up 1 base, with 9 bases separating them. CDR1 and CDR2 (germline): ENHRY, SYGVKD. Then a second PCR, running about 6 to 11 cycles, was carried out with a sample-barcoded 5' primer and a J-beta primer mix. TCRdb analysed the 5' RACE reads with MiXCR anew, one entry per CDR3 protein. Counted here are about 770,000 distinct CDR3 sequences, around 43% occurring once; the ten biggest clones make up under 20%. The chain joins TRBV10-3 to TRBJ1-1; D is unclear. The receptor's source is a man between 60 and 70 years old in good health. Material for sequencing was blood. Written as DNA, the CDR3 is TGTGCCATCAGCGGACGGACGAACACTGAAGCTTTCTTT. The encoded protein is CAISGRTNTEAFF.